This T cell receptor (beta chain) came from a study of tumor-infiltrating lymphocytes in primary liver carcinoma. General study points: Tumors carried a top-250-clone fraction significantly exceeding that of blood (p = 0.039). In tumor-adjacent and tumor-blood pairs, overlap was lower than in tumor region pairs.

Extraction of RNA together with DNA used 20-30 mg of unsorted bulk tissue. The patients presented with primary liver carcinoma, which was managed through surgical resection. The input was approximately 500 ng total RNA; TCR beta cDNA was made from it with a constant-region primer. TCR beta libraries came from three nested multiplex PCR rounds using slightly modified ARM-PCR. With TRBV1-TRBV30 forward primers and a C-beta reverse primer, the first two PCR rounds were run for around 10 cycles each. TCRdb independently ran MiXCR on the multiplex PCR reads; one entry per CDR3 protein. Of 90,000 to 150,000 distinct CDR3 sequences listed, roughly three fifths are singletons. The V gene's germline CDR1 is SGHDN and CDR2 FVKESK. This CDR3 is 19 amino acids long. Between the trimmed V and J ends, which lost 3 bases and 0 bases, there was a span of 23 bases. Details on this clonotype: Its target is not known.

The clonotype originates from a woman aged 60-75 years with primary liver carcinoma and hepatitis B virus infection. The sample consisted of liver tumor tissue from sampling region 1. Subset noted: tumor region T1, superior pole. J is TRBJ2-5 and V is TRBV14, with D possibly being TRBD1 or TRBD2 (6 bases each). In DNA form, the CDR3 reads TGTGCCAGCAGCCACCCCGCGGGACACCCGAGTTGGTACCAAGAGACCCAGTACTTC. Translated: CASSHPAGHPSWYQETQYF.